Shown below are 25 T cell receptor beta chains from a single sample sequenced in a study of OX40 agonist ivuxolimab in advanced cancers. The assay was immunoSEQ multiplex PCR, and TCRdb's table has in-frame clones only and misses some. Found here are some 39,000 clones, 87% of them singletons; the top ten hold 3.6%. The sequencing used CD4+ or CD8+ T cells sorted from blood, collected in a trial of the OX40 agonist ivuxolimab. These receptors came from an adult with an advanced solid tumor such as melanoma, head and neck, liver or kidney cancer.

V usage is TRBV4-3 and J usage is TRBJ2-1; 7 positions match TRBD2. Germline values: CDR1 LGHNA, CDR2 YSLEER. The length of the CDR3 is 17 residues. J gave up 7 bases and V 2 bases, and 14 bases lay outside the gene matches. CDR3 in DNA: TGCGCCAGCAGCCAACGAACTATGGGAGGGGAACGTAATGAGCAGTTCTTC. It encodes CASSQRTMGGERNEQFF.

The gene calls are TRBV7-9 and TRBJ2-3, with D possibly matching TRBD1 (5 bases). This CDR3 region has 15 residues. V was shortened by 7 bases and J by 3 bases, with 17 bases between the two germline ends. CDR1 and CDR2 from the germline V gene are SEHNR and FQNEAQ (reference sequence). CDR3 sequence: CASTELGPETDTQYF. Here the CDR3 DNA reads TGTGCCAGCACCGAGTTGGGGCCCGAAACAGATACGCAGTATTTT.

The rearrangement uses TRBV5-4 and TRBJ2-7; D uncertain. Per germline, CDR1 SGHNT and CDR2 YYREEE (reference sequence). This CDR3 is 11 amino acids long. The V gene lost 3 bases and the J gene lost 6 bases, with 7 bases spanning the gap. CDR3 protein: CASSSHLEQYF. The CDR3 nucleotides read TGTGCCAGCAGCTCGCATCTCGAGCAGTACTTC.

The gene calls are TRBV5-1 and TRBJ2-6, with 7 bases aligning to TRBD1. J lost 0 bases, V lost 5 bases, and 2 bases had no gene match. Germline loops: CDR1 SGHRS, CDR2 YFSETQ. CDR3 length: 15 residues. CDR3 region: CASRDRHSGANVLTF. DNA of the CDR3: TGCGCCAGCAGGGACAGGCACTCTGGGGCCAACGTCCTGACTTTC.

The table lists this clone with a count of one. The V call is TRBV11-2, the J call TRBJ2-5, with 7 positions matching TRBD2. The length of the CDR3 is 15 residues. Per germline, CDR1 SGHAT and CDR2 FQNNGV. V lost 8 bases to trimming and J lost 4 bases; unmatched junction nucleotides: 13. This chain's CDR3 is CASGRRGETGETQYF. In nucleotides, the CDR3 is TGTGCCAGCGGACGCCGGGGGGAAACGGGAGAGACCCAGTACTTC.

The chain carries TRBV7-9 and TRBJ2-7; perhaps D is TRBD1 or TRBD2 (5 bases each). Germline values: CDR1 SEHNR, CDR2 FQNEAQ (reference sequence). Trimming left V 5 bases short and J 4 bases short, with 24 bases between. The CDR3 extends over 17 amino acids. The CDR3 here is CASSKNSGTLGPYEQYF. DNA of the CDR3: TGTGCCAGCAGCAAGAACTCCGGGACCCTAGGACCGTACGAGCAGTACTTC. The full variable domain, its missing parts supplied by reference TRBV7-9 and TRBJ2-7, is DTGVSQNPRHKITKRGQNVTFRCDPISEHNRLYWYRQTLGQGPEFLTYFQNEAQLEKSRLLSDRFSAERPKGSFSTLEIQRTEQGDSAMYLCASSKNSGTLGPYEQYFGPGTRLTVT.

The chain carries TRBV2 and TRBJ2-2; 9 bases map to TRBD2. The CDR3 runs to 17 residues. The V and J ends lost 7 bases and 5 bases, in that order; junction bases with no gene match: 14. The germline CDR1 and CDR2 sequences are SNHLY and FYNNEI. CDR3 loop: CASNRLPASGVTGELFF. The CDR3 bases are TGTGCCAGCAACCGCCTTCCCGCTAGCGGGGTTACCGGGGAGCTGTTTTTT.

This clone was picked up one time. The chain employs TRBV27 and TRBJ1-5; weak D call: TRBD1 (5 bases). Trimming removed 6 bases from V and 4 bases from J, with 19 bases in between. The germline V gene encodes CDR1 MNHEY and CDR2 SMNVEV (reference sequence). The CDR3 is 16 residues long. CDR3 sequence: CASSYVSRGGNQPQHF. The CDR3 DNA reads TGTGCCAGCAGCTATGTCAGCCGGGGGGGAAATCAGCCCCAGCATTTT.

The chain links TRBV2 to TRBJ2-5; 7 nucleotides match TRBD1. Germline V CDR1 and CDR2: SNHLY, FYNNEI. V shed 8 bases and J 4 bases; nucleotides not matched to a gene: 13. The CDR3 is made up of 15 amino acids. Here the CDR3 reads CASAARTGGGETQYF. The CDR3 DNA reads TGTGCCAGCGCCGCCCGGACAGGAGGAGGAGAGACCCAGTACTTC.

The gene calls are TRBV6-5 and TRBJ2-5, with 7 nucleotides matching TRBD2. Per the germline V gene, CDR1 is MNHEY and CDR2 is SVGAGI. CDR3 size: 14 residues. The V segment lost 6 bases and the J segment 4 bases; nucleotides outside the gene matches: 8. The chain's CDR3 is CASSGRKQGETQYF. CDR3 sequence (DNA): TGTGCCAGCAGCGGGAGGAAGCAAGGAGAGACCCAGTACTTC.

This clone was detected only a few times. This chain connects TRBV7-9 to TRBJ2-5; D may match TRBD1 or TRBD2 (5 bases each). Trimming stripped 5 bases from V and 1 base from J, with 11 bases between. This CDR3 region has 14 residues. The germline gives CDR1 SEHNR, CDR2 FQNEAQ (reference sequence). CDR3 nucleotides: TGTGCCAGCAGCCCTCCGGGACCCCAAGAGACCCAGTACTTC. Its translation: CASSPPGPQETQYF.

This chain connects TRBV11-3 to TRBJ1-3; D remains unclear. Germline CDR1 reads SGHNT; CDR2 reads YENEEA. The CDR3 totals 14 residues. V shed 7 bases and J shed 0 bases, with 10 bases lying between them. CDR3 sequence (DNA): TGTGCCAGCAAACGGGCAGACTCTGGAAACACCATATATTTT. Translated: CASKRADSGNTIYF. The variable domain in full, completed from reference TRBV11-3 and TRBJ1-3, reads EAGVVQSPRYKIIEKKQPVAFWCNPISGHNTLYWYLQNLGQGPELLIRYENEEAVDDSQLPKDRFSAERLKGVDSTLKIQPAELGDSAVYLCASKRADSGNTIYFGEGSWLTVV.

V gene TRBV6-5 combines with J gene TRBJ2-2; possible D gene TRBD1, 5 bases. V gave up 6 bases and J gave up 6 bases, with 14 bases separating them. CDR1 MNHEY and CDR2 SVGAGI come from the germline V gene. CDR3 size: 14 residues. The DNA of the CDR3 is TGTGCCAGCAGCCCCAGGGAATTCGCCGGGGAGCTGTTTTTT. Amino acids: CASSPREFAGELFF.

This rearrangement joins TRBV30 to TRBJ1-1, with D unresolved. Trimming stripped 4 bases from V and 0 bases from J, with 9 bases between. Germline V CDR1 and CDR2: GTSNPN, SVGIG (reference sequence). The CDR3 contains 13 residues. The CDR3: CAWKGSMNTEAFF. CDR3 coding DNA: TGTGCCTGGAAGGGCAGCATGAACACTGAAGCTTTCTTT.

The genes are TRBV10-1 and TRBJ2-3; tentative D call: TRBD2 (7 bases). Between the trimmed V and J ends, which lost 2 bases and 0 bases, there was a span of 9 bases. Germline-derived CDR1 and CDR2 are WNHNN and SYGVQD (reference sequence). The CDR3 contains 15 residues. CDR3 bases: TGCGCCAGCAGTGAGAGGGGGGGGAGCACAGATACGCAGTATTTT. This sequence encodes CASSERGGSTDTQYF.

This clone came up a few times. The J gene is TRBJ2-4, the V gene TRBV27; D remains unclear. Trimming cost V 6 bases and J 6 bases, with 6 bases left between them. This CDR3 comprises 11 residues. Germline V lookup: CDR1 MNHEY, CDR2 SMNVEV (reference sequence). Here the CDR3 reads CASRRRNIQYF. As DNA, the CDR3 is TGTGCCAGCAGGAGGAGAAACATTCAGTACTTC.

The chain has TRBV30 and TRBJ2-2; 8 bases agree with TRBD2. With 2 bases clipped from V and 6 bases from J, the junction kept 5 bases outside the gene matches. This CDR3 has 14 residues. CDR1 GTSNPN and CDR2 SVGIG come from the germline V gene (reference sequence). The CDR3 DNA follows: TGTGCCTGGAGTCCAGCGGGAGCATCCGGGGAGCTGTTTTTT. Its protein product is CAWSPAGASGELFF.

This clone was recorded only once. The chain combines TRBV9 with TRBJ2-4; 9 bases map to TRBD1. The germline V gene encodes CDR1 SGDLS and CDR2 YYNGEE. V gave up 4 bases and J gave up 1 base; unmatched junction bases: 9. The CDR3 loop spans 17 amino acids. This chain's CDR3 is CASSTSRDRVAKNIQYF. DNA for the CDR3: TGTGCCAGCAGCACTTCCCGGGACAGGGTGGCCAAAAACATTCAGTACTTC.

The V call is TRBV19, the J call TRBJ1-3, with 7 positions matching TRBD1. The CDR3 has 15 amino acids. V lost 7 bases and J lost 2; bases outside the gene matches: 8. CDR1 and CDR2 (germline): LNHDA, SQIVND (reference sequence). The CDR3 DNA is TGTGCCAGTAAAGGGGGCAGGGGAGCTGGAAACACCATATATTTT. Translation: CASKGGRGAGNTIYF.

The J gene is TRBJ2-3, the V gene TRBV5-6; D not certain. V was pared by 4 bases and J by 6 bases, with 6 bases between. Per germline, CDR1 SGHDT and CDR2 YYEEEE. This CDR3 has 11 residues. The CDR3 here is CASSPWDTQYF. The CDR3, as DNA: TGTGCCAGCAGCCCGTGGGATACGCAGTATTTT.

The chain couples TRBV10-3 to TRBJ1-4; 8 bases match TRBD1. Trimming at V came to 11 bases and at J to 2 bases, leaving 13 bases not matched to a gene. The CDR3 has 16 amino acids. The germline V gene has CDR1 ENHRY and CDR2 SYGVKD. The CDR3 nucleotides are TGTGCCTCCGGGGCAGGGGGCCAATCGACTAATGAAAAACTGTTTTTT. It translates to CASGAGGQSTNEKLFF.

The chain joins TRBV10-3 to TRBJ2-2; 7 positions match TRBD1. Germline V gives CDR1 ENHRY, CDR2 SYGVKD. CDR3 length equals 14 residues. Trimming removed 6 bases from V and 5 bases from J; junction bases left unmatched: 6. In DNA, the CDR3 is TGTGCCATCAGCGACAGGGTACAAACCGGGGAGCTGTTTTTT. This codes for CAISDRVQTGELFF.

The gene calls are TRBV18 and TRBJ2-3, with 7 bases identical to TRBD1. The J segment lost 2 bases and the V segment lost 5 bases, leaving 4 bases of the junction unmatched. The CDR3 consists of 14 residues. Germline CDR1 reads KGHSH; CDR2 reads LQKENI. The CDR3 protein is CASSVDRFTDTQYF. The CDR3 nucleotides are TGTGCCAGCTCAGTGGACAGGTTCACAGATACGCAGTATTTT.

The chain is built from TRBV6-5 and TRBJ1-1; D is unclear. Germline lookup yields CDR1 MNHEY and CDR2 SVGAGI. The CDR3 is made up of 15 amino acids. With 4 bases removed from V and 0 bases from J, the gap between germline ends came to 12 bases. The CDR3, as DNA: TGTGCCAGCAGTTCCCTTGGGGTGTTGAACACTGAAGCTTTCTTT. It translates to CASSSLGVLNTEAFF.

This clone was observed a single time. The rearrangement links TRBV30 to TRBJ1-2; the D gene is possibly TRBD1 (6 bases). The V and J ends lost 4 bases and 6 bases respectively, with 21 bases between them. Per germline, CDR1 GTSNPN and CDR2 SVGIG (reference sequence). The CDR3 contains 15 residues. CDR3 sequence reads: CAWTTGPWKEDGYTF. The CDR3 DNA is TGTGCCTGGACGACAGGTCCTTGGAAGGAGGATGGCTACACCTTC.